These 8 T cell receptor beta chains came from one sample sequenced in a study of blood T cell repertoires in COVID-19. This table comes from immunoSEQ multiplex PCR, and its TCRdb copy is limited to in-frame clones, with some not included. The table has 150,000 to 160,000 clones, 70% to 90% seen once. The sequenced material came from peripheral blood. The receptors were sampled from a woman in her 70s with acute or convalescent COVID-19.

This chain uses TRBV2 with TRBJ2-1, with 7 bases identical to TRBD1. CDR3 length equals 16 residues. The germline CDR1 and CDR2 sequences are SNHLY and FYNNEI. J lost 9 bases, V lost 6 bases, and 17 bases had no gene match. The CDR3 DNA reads TGTGCCAGCAGCCCGGACAGGTTCAGGGGCGGAAGTGAGCAGTTCTTC. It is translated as CASSPDRFRGGSEQFF.

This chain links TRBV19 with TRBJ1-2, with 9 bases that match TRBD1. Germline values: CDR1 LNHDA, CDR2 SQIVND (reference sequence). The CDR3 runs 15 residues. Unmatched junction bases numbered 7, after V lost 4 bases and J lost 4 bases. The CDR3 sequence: CASSTGQGPIYGYTF. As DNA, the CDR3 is TGTGCCAGTAGTACCGGACAGGGGCCCATCTATGGCTACACCTTC.

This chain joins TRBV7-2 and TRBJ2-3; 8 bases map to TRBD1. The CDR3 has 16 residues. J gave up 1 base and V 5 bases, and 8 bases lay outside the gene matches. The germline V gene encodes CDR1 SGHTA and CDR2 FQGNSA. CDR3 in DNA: TGTGCCAGCAGCGCGAGGACAGGGTCGGGCACAGATACGCAGTATTTT. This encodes CASSARTGSGTDTQYF.

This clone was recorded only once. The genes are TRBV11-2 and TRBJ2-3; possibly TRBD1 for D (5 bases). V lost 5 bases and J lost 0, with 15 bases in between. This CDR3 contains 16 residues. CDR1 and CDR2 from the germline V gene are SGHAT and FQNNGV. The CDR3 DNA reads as TGTGCCAGCAGCGCGACAGATTTCACTAGCACAGATACGCAGTATTTT. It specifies CASSATDFTSTDTQYF.

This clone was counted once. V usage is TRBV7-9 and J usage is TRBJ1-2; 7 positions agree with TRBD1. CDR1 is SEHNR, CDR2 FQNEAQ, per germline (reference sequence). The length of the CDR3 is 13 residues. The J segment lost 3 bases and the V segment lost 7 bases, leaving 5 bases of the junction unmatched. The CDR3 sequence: CASTQGVHYGYTF. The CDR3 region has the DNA TGTGCCAGCACCCAGGGGGTCCACTATGGCTACACCTTC. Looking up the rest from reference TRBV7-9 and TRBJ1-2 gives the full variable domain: DTGVSQNPRHKITKRGQNVTFRCDPISEHNRLYWYRQTLGQGPEFLTYFQNEAQLEKSRLLSDRFSAERPKGSFSTLEIQRTEQGDSAMYLCASTQGVHYGYTFGSGTRLTVV.

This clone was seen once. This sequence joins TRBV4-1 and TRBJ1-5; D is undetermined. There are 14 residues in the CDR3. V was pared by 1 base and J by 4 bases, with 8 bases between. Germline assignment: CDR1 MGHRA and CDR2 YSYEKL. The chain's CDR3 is CASSQVQRNQPQHF. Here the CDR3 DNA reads TGCGCCAGCAGCCAAGTGCAGAGGAATCAGCCCCAGCATTTT.

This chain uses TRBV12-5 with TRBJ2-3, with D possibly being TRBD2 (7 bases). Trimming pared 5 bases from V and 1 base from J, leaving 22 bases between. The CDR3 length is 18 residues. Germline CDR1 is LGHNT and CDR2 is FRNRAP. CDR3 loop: CASGPPITRGAGTDTQYF. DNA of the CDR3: TGTGCTAGTGGTCCCCCGATTACCCGGGGGGCCGGCACAGATACGCAGTATTTT. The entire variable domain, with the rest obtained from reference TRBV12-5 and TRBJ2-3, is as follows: DARVTQTPRHKVTEMGQEVTMRCQPILGHNTVFWYRQTMMQGLELLAYFRNRAPLDDSGMPKDRFSAEMPDATLATLKIQPSEPRDSAVYFCASGPPITRGAGTDTQYFGPGTRLTVL.

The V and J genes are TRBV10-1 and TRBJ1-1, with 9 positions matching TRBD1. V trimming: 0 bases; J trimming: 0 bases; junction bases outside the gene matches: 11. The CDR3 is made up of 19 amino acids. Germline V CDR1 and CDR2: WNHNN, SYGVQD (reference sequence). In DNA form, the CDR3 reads TGCGCCAGCAGTGAGTCGACCCGAAGGACAGGGGATATGAACACTGAAGCTTTCTTT. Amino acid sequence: CASSESTRRTGDMNTEAFF.